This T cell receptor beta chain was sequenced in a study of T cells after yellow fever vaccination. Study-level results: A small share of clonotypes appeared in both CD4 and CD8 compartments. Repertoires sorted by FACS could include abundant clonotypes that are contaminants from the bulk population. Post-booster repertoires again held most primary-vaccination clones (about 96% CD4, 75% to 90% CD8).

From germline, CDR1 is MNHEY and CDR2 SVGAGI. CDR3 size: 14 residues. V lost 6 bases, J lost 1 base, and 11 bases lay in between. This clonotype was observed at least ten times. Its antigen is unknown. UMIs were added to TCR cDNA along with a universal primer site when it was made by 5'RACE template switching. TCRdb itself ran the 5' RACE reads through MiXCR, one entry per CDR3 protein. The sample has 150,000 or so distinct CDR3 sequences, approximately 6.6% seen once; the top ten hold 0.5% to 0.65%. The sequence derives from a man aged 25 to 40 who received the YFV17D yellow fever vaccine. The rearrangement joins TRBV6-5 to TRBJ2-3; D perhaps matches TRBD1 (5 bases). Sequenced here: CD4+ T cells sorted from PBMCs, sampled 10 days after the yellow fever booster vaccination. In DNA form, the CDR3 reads TGTGCCAGCAGGATAGGGGTGGGCACAGATACGCAGTATTTT. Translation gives CASRIGVGTDTQYF.